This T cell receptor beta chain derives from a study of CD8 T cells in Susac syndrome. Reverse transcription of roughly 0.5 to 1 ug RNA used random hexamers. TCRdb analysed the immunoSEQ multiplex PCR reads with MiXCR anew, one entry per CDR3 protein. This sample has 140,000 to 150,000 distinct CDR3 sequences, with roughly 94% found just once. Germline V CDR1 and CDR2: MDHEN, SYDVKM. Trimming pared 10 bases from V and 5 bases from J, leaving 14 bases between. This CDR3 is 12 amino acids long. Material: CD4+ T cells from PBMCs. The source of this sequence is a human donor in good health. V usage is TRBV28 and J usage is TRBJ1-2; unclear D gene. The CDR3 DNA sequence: TGTGCCATCCAACCCCTCGGGTATGGCTACACCTTC. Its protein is CAIQPLGYGYTF.